This paragraph covers one T cell receptor (beta chain) sequence. This CDR3 is also generated by other DNA sequences in the sample. Patients with autoimmune history or systemic immunosuppression were excluded. Blood got drawn at baseline, again on cycle 4 day 1, and then on cycle 7 day 1. The CDR3 extends over 12 amino acids. V was cut by 4 bases and J by 1 base, with 7 bases left in between. Germline CDR1 is SQVTM and CDR2 is ANQGSEA. Here immunoSEQ multiplex PCR was the method, and the copy in TCRdb shows in-frame clones only, minus some. The profile covers roughly 75,000 clones, with 75% to 90% appearing a single time and roughly 6% taken by the ten largest. The source of the sample is a study of OX40 agonist ivuxolimab in advanced cancers. Study summary: About 40% of patients had received prior checkpoint inhibitor therapy.

This receptor was obtained from an adult with an advanced solid tumor such as melanoma, head and neck, liver or kidney cancer. The material was CD4+ or CD8+ T cells sorted from blood, obtained in a trial of the OX40 agonist ivuxolimab. The rearrangement links TRBV29-1 to TRBJ1-1; D call uncertain. CDR3: CSVGTGNTEAFF. The CDR3 DNA reads TGCAGCGTTGGGACGGGGAACACTGAAGCTTTCTTT.